This T cell receptor beta chain is drawn from a study of OX40 agonist ivuxolimab in advanced cancers. Broader study findings: Researchers report that CD8+ T cells had, on average, more expanded clones than CD4+.

Trimming removed 5 bases from V and 4 bases from J; junction bases left unmatched: 10. Looked up from germline, CDR1 is SGHAT and CDR2 is FQNNGV. The CDR3 is 15 residues long. A note on this clone: As yet, its antigen is unknown.

Clones were read by immunoSEQ multiplex PCR, and TCRdb kept only the in-frame ones, dropping some. The repertoire holds approximately 18,000 clones, 73% seen once, with around 30% in the top ten. The TCR was taken from an adult with an advanced solid tumor such as melanoma, head and neck, liver or kidney cancer. The chain joins TRBV11-2 to TRBJ1-1; 7 nucleotides align to TRBD1. Specimen: CD4+ or CD8+ T cells sorted from blood, collected in a trial of the OX40 agonist ivuxolimab. The CDR3 protein is CASSHTGVQSTEAFF. CDR3 nucleotides: TGTGCCAGCAGCCACACAGGGGTTCAAAGCACTGAAGCTTTCTTT.